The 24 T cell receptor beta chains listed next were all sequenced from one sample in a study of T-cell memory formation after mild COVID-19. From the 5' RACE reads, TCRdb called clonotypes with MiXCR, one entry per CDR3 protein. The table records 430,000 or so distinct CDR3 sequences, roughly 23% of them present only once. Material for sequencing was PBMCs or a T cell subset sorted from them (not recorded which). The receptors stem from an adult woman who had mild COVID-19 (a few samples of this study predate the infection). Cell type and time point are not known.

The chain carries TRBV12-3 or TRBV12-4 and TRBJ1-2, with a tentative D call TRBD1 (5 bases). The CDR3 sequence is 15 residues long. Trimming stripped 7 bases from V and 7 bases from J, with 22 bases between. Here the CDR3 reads CASTSAGQMKGGYTF. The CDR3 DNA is TGTGCCAGCACCTCTGCGGGGCAAATGAAGGGTGGCTACACCTTC.

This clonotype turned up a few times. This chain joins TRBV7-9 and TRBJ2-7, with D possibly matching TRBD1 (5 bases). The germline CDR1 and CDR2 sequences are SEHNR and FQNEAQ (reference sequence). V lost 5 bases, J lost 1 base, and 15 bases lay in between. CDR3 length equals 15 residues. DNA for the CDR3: TGTGCCAGCAGCACCAATACAGGAAAGTCCTACGAGCAGTACTTC. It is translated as CASSTNTGKSYEQYF.

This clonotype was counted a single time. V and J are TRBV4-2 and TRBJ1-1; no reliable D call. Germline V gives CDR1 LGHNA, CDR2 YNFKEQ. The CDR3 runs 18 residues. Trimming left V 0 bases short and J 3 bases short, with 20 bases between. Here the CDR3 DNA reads TGTGCCAGCAGCCAAGATTCGTACAGCTACGTACCCTACACTGAAGCTTTCTTT. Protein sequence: CASSQDSYSYVPYTEAFF.

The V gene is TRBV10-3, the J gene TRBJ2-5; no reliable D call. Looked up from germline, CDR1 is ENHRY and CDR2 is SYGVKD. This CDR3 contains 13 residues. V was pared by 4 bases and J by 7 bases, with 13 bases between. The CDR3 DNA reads TGTGCCATCAGTGGGACCGTTTATGGGACCCAGTACTTC. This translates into CAISGTVYGTQYF.

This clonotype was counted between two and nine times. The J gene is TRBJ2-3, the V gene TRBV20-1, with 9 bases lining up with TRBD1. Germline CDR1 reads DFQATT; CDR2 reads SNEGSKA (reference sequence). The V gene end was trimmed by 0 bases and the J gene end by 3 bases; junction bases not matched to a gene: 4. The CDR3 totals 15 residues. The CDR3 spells CSARDPGQGTDTQYF. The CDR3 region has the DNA TGCAGTGCTAGAGATCCGGGACAGGGTACAGATACGCAGTATTTT.

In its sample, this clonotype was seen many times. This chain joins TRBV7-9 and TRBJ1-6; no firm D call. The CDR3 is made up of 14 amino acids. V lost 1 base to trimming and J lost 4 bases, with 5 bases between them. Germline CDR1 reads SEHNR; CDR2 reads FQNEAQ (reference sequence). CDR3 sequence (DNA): TGTGCCAGCAGCTTAGAACAGTATAATTCACCCCTCCACTTT. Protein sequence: CASSLEQYNSPLHF.

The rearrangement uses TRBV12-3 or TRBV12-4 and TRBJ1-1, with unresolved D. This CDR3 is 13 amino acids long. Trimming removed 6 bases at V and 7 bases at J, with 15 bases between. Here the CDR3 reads CASRTAGGFEAFF. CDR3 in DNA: TGTGCCAGCAGAACCGCTGGAGGCTTTGAAGCTTTCTTT.

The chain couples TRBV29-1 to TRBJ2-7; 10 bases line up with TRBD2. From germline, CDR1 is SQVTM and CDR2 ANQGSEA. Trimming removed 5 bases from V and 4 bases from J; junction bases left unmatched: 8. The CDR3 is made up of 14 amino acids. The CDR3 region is CSVLKREGPYEQYF. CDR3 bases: TGCAGCGTTTTGAAGCGGGAGGGCCCGTACGAGCAGTACTTC.

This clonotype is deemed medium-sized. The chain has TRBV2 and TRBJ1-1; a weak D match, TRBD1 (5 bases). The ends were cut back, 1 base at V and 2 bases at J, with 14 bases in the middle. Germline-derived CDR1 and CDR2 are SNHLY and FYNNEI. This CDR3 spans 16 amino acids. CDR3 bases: TGTGCCAGCAGTGAAGGGAACGCAGGGCCAAACACTGAAGCTTTCTTT. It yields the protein CASSEGNAGPNTEAFF. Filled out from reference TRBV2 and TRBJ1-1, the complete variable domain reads EPEVTQTPSHQVTQMGQEVILRCVPISNHLYFYWYRQILGQKVEFLVSFYNNEISEKSEIFDDQFSVERPDGSNFTLKIRSTKLEDSAMYFCASSEGNAGPNTEAFFGQGTRLTVV.

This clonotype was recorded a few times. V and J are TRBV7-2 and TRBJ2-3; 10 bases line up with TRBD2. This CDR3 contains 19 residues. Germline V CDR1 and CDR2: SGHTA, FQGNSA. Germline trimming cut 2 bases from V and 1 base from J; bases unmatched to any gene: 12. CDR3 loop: CASSLYGLADIWGTDTQYF. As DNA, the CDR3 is TGTGCCAGCAGCTTATATGGACTAGCGGATATCTGGGGCACAGATACGCAGTATTTT.

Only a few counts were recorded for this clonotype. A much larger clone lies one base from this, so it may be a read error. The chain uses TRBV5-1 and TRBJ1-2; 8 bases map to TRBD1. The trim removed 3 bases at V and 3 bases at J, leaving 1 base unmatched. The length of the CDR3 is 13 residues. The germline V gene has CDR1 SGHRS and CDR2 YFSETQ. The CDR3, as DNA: TGCGCCAGCAGCTCGGGACAGGACTATGGCTACACCTTC. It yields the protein CASSSGQDYGYTF. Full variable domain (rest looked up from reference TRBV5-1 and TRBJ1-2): KAGVTQTPRYLIKTRGQQVTLSCSPISGHRSVSWYQQTPGQGLQFLFEYFSETQRNKGNFPGRFSGRQFSNSRSEMNVSTLELGDSALYLCASSSGQDYGYTFGSGTRLTVV.

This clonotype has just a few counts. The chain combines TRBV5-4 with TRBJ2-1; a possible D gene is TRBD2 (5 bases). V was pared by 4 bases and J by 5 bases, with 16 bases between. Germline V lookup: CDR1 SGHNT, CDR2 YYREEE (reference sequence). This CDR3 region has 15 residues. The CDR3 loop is CASSDRGGWNNEQFF. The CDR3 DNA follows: TGTGCCAGCAGCGACCGAGGAGGTTGGAACAATGAGCAGTTCTTC.

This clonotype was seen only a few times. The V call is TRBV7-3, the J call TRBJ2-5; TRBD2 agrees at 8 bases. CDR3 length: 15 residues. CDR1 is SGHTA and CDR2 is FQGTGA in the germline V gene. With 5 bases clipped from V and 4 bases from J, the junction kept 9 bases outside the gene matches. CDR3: CASSNGLASSETQYF. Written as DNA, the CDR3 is TGTGCCAGCAGCAACGGACTAGCTAGTTCAGAGACCCAGTACTTC.

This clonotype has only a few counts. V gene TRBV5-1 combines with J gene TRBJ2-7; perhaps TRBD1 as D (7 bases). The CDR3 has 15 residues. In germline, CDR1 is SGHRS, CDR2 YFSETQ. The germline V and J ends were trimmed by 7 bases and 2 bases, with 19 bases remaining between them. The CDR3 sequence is CASGPGAGGTYEQYF. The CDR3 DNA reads TGCGCCAGCGGTCCAGGGGCAGGGGGGACCTACGAGCAGTACTTC.

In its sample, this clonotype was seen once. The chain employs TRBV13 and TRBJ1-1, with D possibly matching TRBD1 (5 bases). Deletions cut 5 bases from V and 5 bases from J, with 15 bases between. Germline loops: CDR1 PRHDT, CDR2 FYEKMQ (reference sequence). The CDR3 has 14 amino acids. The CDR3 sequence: CASSLRTTLTEAFF. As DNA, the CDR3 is TGTGCCAGCAGCCTACGGACAACGCTTACTGAAGCTTTCTTT.

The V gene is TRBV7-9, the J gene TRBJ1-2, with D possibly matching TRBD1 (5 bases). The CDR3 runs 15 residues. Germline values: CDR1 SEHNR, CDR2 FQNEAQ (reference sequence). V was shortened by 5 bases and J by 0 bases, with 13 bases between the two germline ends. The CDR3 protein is CASSRAPTANYGYTF. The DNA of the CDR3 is TGTGCCAGCAGCCGTGCCCCGACAGCTAACTATGGCTACACCTTC.

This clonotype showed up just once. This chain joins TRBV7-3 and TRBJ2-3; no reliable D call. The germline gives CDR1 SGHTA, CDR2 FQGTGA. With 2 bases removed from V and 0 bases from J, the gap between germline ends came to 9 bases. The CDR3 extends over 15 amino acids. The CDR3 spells CASSLASLSTDTQYF. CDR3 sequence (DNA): TGTGCCAGCAGCTTAGCCAGCCTTAGCACAGATACGCAGTATTTT.

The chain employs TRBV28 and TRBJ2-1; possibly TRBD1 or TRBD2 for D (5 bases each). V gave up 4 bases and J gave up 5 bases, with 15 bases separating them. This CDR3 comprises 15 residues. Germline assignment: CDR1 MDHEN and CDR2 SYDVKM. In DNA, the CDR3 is TGTGCCAGCAGTTCCCCCCGGGACGGCCACAATGAGCAGTTCTTC. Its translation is CASSSPRDGHNEQFF.

CDR3 DNA: TGTGCCAGCAGCTTAAACCCCGACCCCGGGGAGCTGTTTTTT. This sequence encodes CASSLNPDPGELFF. This sequence joins TRBV7-3 and TRBJ2-2; D not certain. The CDR3 length is 14 residues. V dropped 1 base and J dropped 6 bases, with 9 bases sitting between them. The V gene's germline CDR1 is SGHTA and CDR2 FQGTGA.

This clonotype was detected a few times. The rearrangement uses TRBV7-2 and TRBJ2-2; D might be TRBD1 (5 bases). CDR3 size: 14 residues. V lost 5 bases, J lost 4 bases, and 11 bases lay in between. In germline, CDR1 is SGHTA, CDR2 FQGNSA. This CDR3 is CASSPQGGTGELFF. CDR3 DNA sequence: TGTGCCAGCAGCCCTCAGGGTGGCACCGGGGAGCTGTTTTTT.

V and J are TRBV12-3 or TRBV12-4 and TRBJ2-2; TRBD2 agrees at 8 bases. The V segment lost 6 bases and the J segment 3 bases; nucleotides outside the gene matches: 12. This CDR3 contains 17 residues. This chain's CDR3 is CASSVIAGTPYTGELFF. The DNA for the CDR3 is TGTGCCAGCAGCGTCATAGCGGGGACGCCCTACACCGGGGAGCTGTTTTTT.

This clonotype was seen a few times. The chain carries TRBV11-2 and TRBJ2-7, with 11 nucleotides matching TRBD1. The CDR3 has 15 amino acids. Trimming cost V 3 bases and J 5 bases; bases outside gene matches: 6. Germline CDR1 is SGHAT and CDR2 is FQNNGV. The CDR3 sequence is CASSLGQGVSNEQYF. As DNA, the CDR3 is TGTGCCAGCAGCTTGGGACAGGGGGTGAGCAACGAGCAGTACTTC.

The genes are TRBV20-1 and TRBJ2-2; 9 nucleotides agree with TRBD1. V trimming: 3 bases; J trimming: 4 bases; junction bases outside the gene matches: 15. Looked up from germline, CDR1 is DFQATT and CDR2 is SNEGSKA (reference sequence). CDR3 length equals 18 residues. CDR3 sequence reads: CSASGTRPGQGGTGELFF. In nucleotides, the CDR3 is TGCAGTGCTAGCGGGACACGTCCGGGACAGGGAGGCACCGGGGAGCTGTTTTTT.

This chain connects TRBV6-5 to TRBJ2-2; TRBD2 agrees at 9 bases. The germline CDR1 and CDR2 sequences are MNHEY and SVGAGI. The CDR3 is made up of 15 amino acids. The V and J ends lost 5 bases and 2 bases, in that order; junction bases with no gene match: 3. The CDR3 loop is CASSILAGNTGELFF. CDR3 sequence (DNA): TGTGCCAGCAGTATACTAGCGGGTAACACCGGGGAGCTGTTTTTT.